This T cell receptor beta chain was retrieved from a study of CD8 T cells in ankylosing spondylitis. General study results and limits: Reactive arthritis synovial fluid and blood were previously reported to contain some motif variants. Reports say disease-linked clones showed up significantly more in matched ankylosing spondylitis synovial fluid.

V shed 6 bases, J shed 4 bases, and the junction held 3 bases outside the gene matches. Germline V gene sequence: CDR1 DFQATT, CDR2 SNEGSKA (reference sequence). CDR3 size: 12 residues. Using its own MiXCR run on the 5' RACE reads, TCRdb lists one record per CDR3 protein. The sample shows 310,000 or so distinct CDR3 sequences, 20% of them seen only once. This clonotype was recorded many times. Its specificity is unknown. The specimen sequenced was blood, either unsorted or a sorted T cell fraction (not recorded which). The chain links TRBV20-1 to TRBJ2-5; TRBD1 aligns across 9 bases. The origin of this receptor is a male donor with ankylosing spondylitis or in good health (not recorded which). Here the CDR3 reads CSARTGAETQYF. As DNA, the CDR3 is TGCAGTGCGAGGACAGGGGCAGAGACCCAGTACTTC.